Each of the 23 T cell receptor beta chains below was sequenced from the same sample in a study of T cells in Graves' hyperthyroidism and ophthalmopathy (dated by TCRdb to about 2019). The library came from multiplex PCR. TCRdb lists the instrument as Illumina HiSeq 2000. Amplification of TCR beta CDR3 regions was carried out from RNA transcripts. The first round of RT-PCR for the TCR CDR3 was performed with the HTBI primer set and the Qiagen OneStep RT-PCR kit. In-frame beta chains were kept once TCRdb had trimmed the public reads at Q25 with fastp and called clones with MiXCR. Duplicate CDR3 protein sequences are folded into a single record with the most common DNA and genes. This sample has roughly 640,000 distinct CDR3 sequences in its table, and 15% to 20% of those were observed once. The ten largest clones add up to roughly 3.4% of the sample. Sequenced input: blood. All receptors come from a woman aged 35 to 49 with Graves' ophthalmopathy.

The chain carries TRBV6-1 and TRBJ2-3; D gene uncertain. Germline V gene data show CDR1 as MNHNS and CDR2 as SASEGT. V lost 9 bases to trimming and J lost 0 bases, with 13 bases between them. The CDR3 contains 14 residues. This CDR3 reads CASFHLPSTDTQYF. CDR3 DNA sequence: TGTGCCAGTTTCCACCTGCCAAGCACAGATACGCAGTATTTT.

This clonotype has only a few counts. CDR3 sequence: CASSLVHVSNTGELFF. As DNA, the CDR3 is TGTGCCAGCAGCTTAGTCCACGTTTCGAACACCGGGGAGCTGTTTTTT. The V and J genes are TRBV7-2 and TRBJ2-2; D remains ambiguous. The CDR3 runs to 16 residues. Trimming took off 1 base at V and 0 bases at J, with 9 bases between the two ends. The germline gives CDR1 SGHTA, CDR2 FQGNSA. The full variable domain, with the rest looked up from reference TRBV7-2 and TRBJ2-2, is GAGVSQSPSNKVTEKGKDVELRCDPISGHTALYWYRQSLGQGLEFLIYFQGNSAPDKSGLPSDRFSAERTGGSVSTLTIQRTQQEDSAVYLCASSLVHVSNTGELFFGEGSRLTVL.

CDR3 sequence reads: CASSAWGGHEQYF. Here the CDR3 DNA reads TGTGCCAGCAGTGCCTGGGGGGGCCACGAGCAGTACTTC. The V call is TRBV28, the J call TRBJ2-7; the D gene is possibly TRBD2 (7 bases). The CDR3 runs 13 residues. V lost 5 bases to trimming and J lost 5 bases, with 13 bases between them. Per the germline V gene, CDR1 is MDHEN and CDR2 is SYDVKM. The complete variable domain, with remaining parts taken from reference TRBV28 and TRBJ2-7, reads DVKVTQSSRYLVKRTGEKVFLECVQDMDHENMFWYRQDPGLGLRLIYFSYDVKMKEKGDIPEGYSVSREKKERFSLILESASTNQTSMYLCASSAWGGHEQYFGPGTRLTVT.

There are many counts of this clonotype. The V gene is TRBV6-1, the J gene TRBJ1-5; maybe TRBD1 (6 bases). Deletions cut 6 bases from V and 0 bases from J, with 21 bases between. CDR3 size: 18 residues. The V gene's germline CDR1 is MNHNS and CDR2 SASEGT. CDR3 amino acids: CASRRGGARRSSNQPQHF. The CDR3 bases are TGTGCCAGCAGAAGGGGGGGGGCGCGGCGTTCTAGCAATCAGCCCCAGCATTTT.

There are many counts of this clonotype. The chain combines TRBV5-1 with TRBJ2-5; no clear D gene. Trimming removed 4 bases at V and 2 bases at J, with 12 bases between. CDR1 is SGHRS and CDR2 is YFSETQ in the germline V gene. The CDR3 runs 14 residues. The CDR3: CASSPATIQETQYF. The CDR3 nucleotides read TGCGCCAGCAGCCCCGCCACGATTCAAGAGACCCAGTACTTC.

This clonotype was found many times. The chain joins TRBV20-1 to TRBJ2-5; no reliable D call. The CDR3 covers 11 residues. V lost 1 base and J 5 bases, leaving 5 bases between the germline ends. Germline V gene lookup returns CDR1 DFQATT and CDR2 SNEGSKA (reference sequence). The CDR3 protein is CSARVRETQYF. In DNA form, the CDR3 reads TGCAGTGCTAGAGTACGGGAGACCCAGTACTTC.

This clonotype occurred many times. The chain combines TRBV11-2 with TRBJ2-1; D uncertain. In germline, CDR1 is SGHAT, CDR2 FQNNGV. This CDR3 has 13 amino acids. Between the trimmed V and J ends, which lost 1 base and 13 bases, there was a span of 14 bases. Here the CDR3 DNA reads TGTGCCAGCAGCTTAGGGACCACATATTCCCAGTTCTTC. This gives the protein CASSLGTTYSQFF.

Regarding this clonotype: This may come from a read error, since a much larger clone is one base off. The chain recombines TRBV2 with TRBJ2-1; D gene ambiguous. TRBJ2-7 explains the end of the DNA better; the J call may be wrong. Per the germline V gene, CDR1 is SNHLY and CDR2 is FYNNEI. The CDR3 length is 11 residues. The CDR3 is CASSDYNEQYF. CDR3 nucleotides: TGTGCCAGCAGTGATTACAATGAGCAGTACTTC.

For this clonotype: A clone one base away is much larger, so this may be a read error. The J gene is TRBJ2-3, the V gene TRBV11-2; the D is unclear. The CDR3 loop spans 16 amino acids. CDR1 is SGHAT, CDR2 FQNNGV, per germline. CDR3 DNA: TGTGCCAGCAGCCCCGCTATGGCGGATAGCACAGATACGCGGTATTTT. As protein: CASSPAMADSTDTRYF.

The gene calls are TRBV19 and TRBJ1-3; perhaps TRBD1 as D (5 bases). From germline, CDR1 is LNHDA and CDR2 SQIVND (reference sequence). The CDR3 totals 16 residues. Trimming stripped 6 bases from V and 0 bases from J, with 15 bases between. CDR3 DNA sequence: TGTGCCAGTAGCGGAGAAAGGGGTTTCTCTGGAAACACCATATATTTT. Its translation is CASSGERGFSGNTIYF. The whole variable domain, remainder taken from reference TRBV19 and TRBJ1-3, is DGGITQSPKYLFRKEGQNVTLSCEQNLNHDAMYWYRQDPGQGLRLIYYSQIVNDFQKGDIAEGYSVSREKKESFPLTVTSAQKNPTAFYLCASSGERGFSGNTIYFGEGSWLTVV.

This sequence joins TRBV20-1 and TRBJ2-7; TRBD1 matches 10 bases. This CDR3 contains 20 residues. Trimming took 4 bases from V and 3 from J; bases not matched to a gene: 24. Germline values: CDR1 DFQATT, CDR2 SNEGSKA (reference sequence). CDR3 in DNA: TGCAGTGCTAACCCTCCCGTGGGACAGGGGACGATACCAATGGTCTACGAGCAGTACTTC. This encodes CSANPPVGQGTIPMVYEQYF.

There are many counts of this clonotype. The chain joins TRBV2 to TRBJ2-2, with D perhaps being TRBD1 or TRBD2 (5 bases each). The CDR3 covers 14 residues. V lost 6 bases, J lost 3 bases, and 11 bases lay in between. CDR1 SNHLY and CDR2 FYNNEI come from the germline V gene. The CDR3 DNA reads as TGTGCCAGCAGCCCGGGACCTCACACCGGGGAGCTGTTTTTT. Its translation is CASSPGPHTGELFF.

This clonotype was observed at least ten times. The J gene is TRBJ2-3, the V gene TRBV7-2, with D tentatively TRBD1 (6 bases). V was cut by 4 bases and J by 4 bases, with 12 bases left in between. The CDR3 sequence is 14 residues long. The V gene's germline CDR1 is SGHTA and CDR2 FQGNSA. CDR3 bases: TGTGCCAGCAGCTCCTTCCAGGGGTCAGATACGCAGTATTTT. Translating it yields CASSSFQGSDTQYF.

This clonotype has ten or more counts. The chain joins TRBV6-1 to TRBJ2-1; a possible D gene is TRBD1 (6 bases). The CDR3 totals 15 residues. Per germline, CDR1 MNHNS and CDR2 SASEGT. Trimming pared 6 bases from V and 6 bases from J, leaving 18 bases between. CDR3 coding DNA: TGTGCCAGCAGATACGACCTACAGGGCAGCAATGAGCAGTTCTTC. It translates to CASRYDLQGSNEQFF.

The V gene is TRBV18, the J gene TRBJ1-6; D not resolved. CDR1 and CDR2 from the germline V gene are KGHSH and LQKENI. The length of the CDR3 is 14 residues. V dropped 3 bases and J dropped 8 bases, with 11 bases sitting between them. The CDR3 reads CASSPERGYSPLHF. The CDR3 coding sequence is TGTGCCAGCTCACCCGAGAGAGGGTATTCACCCCTCCACTTT.

This clonotype was observed at least ten times. The genes are TRBV2 and TRBJ2-1; tentatively, D is TRBD2 (5 bases). Germline-derived CDR1 and CDR2 are SNHLY and FYNNEI. The V end was cut by 8 bases, the J end by 6 bases, with 17 bases between. The CDR3 extends over 14 amino acids. The CDR3 loop is CASYRLAASNEQFF. CDR3 nucleotides: TGTGCCAGCTATCGGCTAGCAGCGTCCAATGAGCAGTTCTTC.

This clonotype occurred many times. The rearrangement joins TRBV20-1 to TRBJ2-1, with 7 bases lining up with TRBD1. CDR1 and CDR2 (germline): DFQATT, SNEGSKA (reference sequence). The V gene end was trimmed by 6 bases and the J gene end by 3 bases; junction bases not matched to a gene: 5. The CDR3 consists of 13 residues. The CDR3, as DNA: TGCAGTGCCAACCGGGACAGCTACAATGAGCAGTTCTTC. Its translation is CSANRDSYNEQFF.

This clonotype has only a few counts. The chain employs TRBV4-1 and TRBJ2-1; D is possibly TRBD2 (6 bases). V was trimmed by 1 base and J by 4 bases, leaving 8 bases between them. CDR3 size: 14 residues. CDR1 MGHRA and CDR2 YSYEKL come from the germline V gene. The CDR3 here is CASSQAAGYNEQFF. The DNA for the CDR3 is TGCGCCAGCAGCCAAGCGGCGGGGTACAATGAGCAGTTCTTC.

There are many counts of this clonotype. V gene TRBV20-1 combines with J gene TRBJ1-1; the D gene is possibly TRBD1 (5 bases). V was trimmed by 6 bases and J by 0 bases, leaving 11 bases between them. Germline V gene sequence: CDR1 DFQATT, CDR2 SNEGSKA (reference sequence). The CDR3 loop spans 13 amino acids. CDR3 region: CSALGTVNTEAFF. The CDR3 coding sequence is TGCAGTGCACTTGGGACGGTGAACACTGAAGCTTTCTTT.

Ten or more counts support this clonotype. The chain joins TRBV18 to TRBJ1-1, with TRBD1 matching over 7 bases. Per the germline V gene, CDR1 is KGHSH and CDR2 is LQKENI. The CDR3 length is 15 residues. Germline trimming cut 4 bases from V and 0 bases from J; bases unmatched to any gene: 5. The DNA of the CDR3 is TGTGCCAGCTCACAGGGGGCTCTACTGAACACTGAAGCTTTCTTT. Translated, it gives CASSQGALLNTEAFF. Variable domain in full (rest from reference TRBV18 and TRBJ1-1): NAGVMQNPRHLVRRRGQEARLRCSPMKGHSHVYWYRQLPEEGLKFMVYLQKENIIDESGMPKERFSAEFPKEGPSILRIQQVVRGDSAAYFCASSQGALLNTEAFFGQGTRLTVV.

The rearrangement uses TRBV6-1 and TRBJ1-2, with unresolved D. The CDR3 consists of 14 residues. V lost 5 bases and J lost 8, with 18 bases in between. Germline lookup yields CDR1 MNHNS and CDR2 SASEGT. CDR3 DNA sequence: TGTGCCAGCAGTCAAACGGGCCTCACGGGGGGCTACACCTTC. Translating it yields CASSQTGLTGGYTF.

This clonotype was seen a few times. The DNA for the CDR3 is TGTGCCAGCAGTCTGCAGGGGCCCCAGCATTTT. It codes for CASSLQGPQHF. This chain links TRBV2 with TRBJ1-5; tentative D call: TRBD1 (5 bases). This CDR3 is 11 amino acids long. V lost 5 bases, J lost 9 bases, and 8 bases lay in between. Germline V CDR1 and CDR2: SNHLY, FYNNEI.

This clonotype was counted only a few times. The gene calls are TRBV20-1 and TRBJ1-2; 9 positions agree with TRBD1. The CDR3 runs to 14 residues. The germline CDR1 and CDR2 sequences are DFQATT and SNEGSKA (reference sequence). Trimming at V came to 3 bases and at J to 8 bases, leaving 10 bases not matched to a gene. In DNA form, the CDR3 reads TGCAGTGCTAGTGACCGGGGACAGGGAAAAGGCTACACCTTC. Translated: CSASDRGQGKGYTF.